This T cell receptor beta chain was sequenced for a study of blood T cell repertoires in COVID-19. Libraries were prepared by immunoSEQ multiplex PCR; TCRdb keeps only in-frame clonotypes and omits some of them. The data hold over 80,000 clones, with over 75% observed a single time. This CDR3 spans 15 amino acids. CDR1 LGHDT and CDR2 YNNKEL come from the germline V gene (reference sequence). The V gene lost 4 bases and the J gene lost 5 bases, with 14 bases spanning the gap. The sequencing input was peripheral blood. The chain couples TRBV3-1 (or the pseudogene TRBV3-2) to TRBJ2-2; weak D call: TRBD1 (6 bases). This TCR was sampled from a woman of 80 years or more with acute or convalescent COVID-19. In nucleotides, the CDR3 is TGTGCCAGCAGCCTATGGACAGCAAATACCGGGGAGCTGTTTTTT. Translated, it gives CASSLWTANTGELFF.